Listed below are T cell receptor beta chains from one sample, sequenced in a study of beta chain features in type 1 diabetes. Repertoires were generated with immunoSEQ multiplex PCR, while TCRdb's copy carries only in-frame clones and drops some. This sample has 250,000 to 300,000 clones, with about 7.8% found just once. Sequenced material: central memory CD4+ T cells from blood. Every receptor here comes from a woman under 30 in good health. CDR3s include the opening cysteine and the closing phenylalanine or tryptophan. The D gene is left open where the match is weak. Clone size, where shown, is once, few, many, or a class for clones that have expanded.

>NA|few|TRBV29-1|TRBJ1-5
CSVLDGGNQPQHF
TGCAGCGTCTTGGACGGGGGCAATCAGCCCCAGCATTTT
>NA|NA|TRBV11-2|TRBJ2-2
CASTPGPSGELFF
TGTGCCAGCACCCCAGGACCCTCCGGGGAGCTGTTTTTT
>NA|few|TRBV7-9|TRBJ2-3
CASSQGSADTQYF
TGTGCCAGCAGCCAAGGTAGTGCAGATACGCAGTATTTT
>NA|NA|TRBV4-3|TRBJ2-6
CASSQDLPGSAGANVLTF
TGCGCCAGCAGCCAAGATCTTCCGGGATCAGCTGGGGCCAACGTCCTGACTTTC
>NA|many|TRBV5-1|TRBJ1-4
CASRRDGRNEKLFF
TGCGCCAGCAGGCGGGACGGACGGAATGAAAAACTGTTTTTT
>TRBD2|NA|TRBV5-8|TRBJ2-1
CASSSPSGRDEQFF
TGTGCCAGCAGCTCCCCTAGCGGGAGAGATGAGCAGTTCTTC
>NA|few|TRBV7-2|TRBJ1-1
CASRTVGGGTEAFF
TGTGCCAGCAGAACGGTAGGAGGAGGGACTGAAGCTTTCTTT
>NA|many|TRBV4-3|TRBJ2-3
CASSQVLSGALTDTQYF
TGCGCCAGCAGCCAAGTATTGTCAGGGGCTCTCACAGATACGCAGTATTTT
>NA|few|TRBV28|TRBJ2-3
CASSLWSTDTQYF
TGTGCCAGCAGTTTGTGGTCCACAGATACGCAGTATTTT
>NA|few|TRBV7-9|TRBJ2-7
CASSRGLSYEQYF
TGTGCCAGCAGCCGAGGACTCTCCTACGAGCAGTACTTC
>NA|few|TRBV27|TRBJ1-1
CASSFLQQTEAFF
TGTGCCAGCAGTTTCCTCCAGCAAACTGAAGCTTTCTTT
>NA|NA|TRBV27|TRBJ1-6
CASSLYAGSVYNSPLHF
TGTGCCAGCAGTTTATATGCAGGGAGCGTCTATAATTCACCCCTCCACTTT
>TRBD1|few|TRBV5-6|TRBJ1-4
CASSLDRASVGYNEKLFF
TGTGCCAGCAGCCTCGACAGGGCGAGCGTGGGGTATAATGAAAAACTGTTTTTT
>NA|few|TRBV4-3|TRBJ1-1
CASSQLQENTEAFF
TGCGCCAGCAGCCAGTTACAGGAGAACACTGAAGCTTTCTTT
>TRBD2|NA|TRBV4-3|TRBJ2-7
CASSQGRTSVQQYF
TGCGCCAGCAGCCAAGGACGGACTAGCGTACAGCAGTACTTC
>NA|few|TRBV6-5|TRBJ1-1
CASISHTEAFF
TGTGCCAGCATCTCCCACACTGAAGCTTTCTTT
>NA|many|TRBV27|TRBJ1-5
CASWDGKQPQHF
TGTGCCAGCTGGGACGGTAAACAGCCCCAGCATTTT
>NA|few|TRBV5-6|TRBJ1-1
CASSFRSLRGTEAFF
TGTGCCAGCAGCTTTAGATCCCTCCGGGGGACTGAAGCTTTCTTT
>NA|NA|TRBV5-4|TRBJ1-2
CASSQDMSGYTF
TGTGCCAGCAGCCAAGATATGAGTGGCTACACCTTC
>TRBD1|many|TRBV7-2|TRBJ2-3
CASSLRQGRRDTQYF
TGTGCCAGCAGCCTTCGACAGGGAAGGAGGGATACGCAGTATTTT
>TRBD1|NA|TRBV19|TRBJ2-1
CATLTPETGTNEQFF
TGTGCCACCCTAACCCCGGAGACAGGGACCAATGAGCAGTTCTTC
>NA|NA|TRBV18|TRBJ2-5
CASSPRGHQQETQYF
TGTGCCAGCTCACCACGGGGACACCAACAAGAGACCCAGTACTTC
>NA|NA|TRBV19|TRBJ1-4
CASTEGTTTNEKLFF
TGTGCCAGTACAGAGGGGACCACAACTAATGAAAAACTGTTTTTT
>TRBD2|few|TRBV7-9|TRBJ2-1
CASSGLAGAYNEQFF
TGTGCCAGCAGCGGACTAGCGGGAGCATACAATGAGCAGTTCTTC